The entry below describes one T cell receptor beta chain. Its specificity is unknown. The record originates from a study of cytomegalovirus exposure and HLA in healthy donors. Study background: There were some 81 million unique TCRs (from HLA-typed donors) in an early data release.

Primers included in the PCR were 60 Vbeta and 13 Jbeta primers. Using immunoSEQ multiplex PCR, the repertoire was profiled, and TCRdb retains in-frame clones only, with some absent. Of approximately 110,000 clones in the sample, 80% were seen once. Overall study results and limits: A later analysis linked a missense variant in DCLRE1C to the trimming of TCR beta V and J genes.

CDR3 size: 15 residues. Germline CDR1 reads SGHKS; CDR2 reads YYEKEE (reference sequence). V dropped 4 bases and J dropped 1; count of bases not matched to a gene: 8. This sequence was found in a man aged 25 to 40 in good health and CMV-seropositive. This rearrangement joins TRBV5-5 to TRBJ2-7, with 7 bases matching TRBD1. Sequenced material: PBMCs. The chain's CDR3 is CASSGGPGQSYEQYF. The CDR3 bases are TGTGCCAGCAGCGGTGGCCCGGGACAGTCCTACGAGCAGTACTTC.